This T cell receptor (beta chain) derives from a study of CDR3 diversity in severe acne. TCRdb independently ran MiXCR on the PCR reads; one entry per CDR3 protein. The repertoire holds 79,000 or so distinct CDR3 sequences, with about 53% as singletons. Germline-derived CDR1 and CDR2 are MNHEY and SMNVEV (reference sequence). CDR3 length equals 14 residues. Trimming left V 2 bases short and J 6 bases short, with 11 bases between. This receptor was taken from a male donor with severe acne vulgaris. V is TRBV27 and J is TRBJ1-5; perhaps TRBD1 as D (6 bases). Sequenced input: blood. The DNA for the CDR3 is TGTGCCAGCAGTTTAGATCCGACAGGTCAGCCCCAGCATTTT. This encodes CASSLDPTGQPQHF.